This T cell receptor beta chain appears in the sequencing data of a study of response to subunit inactivated influenza vaccine. TCRdb re-derived calls from the RT-PCR reads in MiXCR, one entry per CDR3 protein. Counted here are around 650,000 distinct CDR3 sequences, 15% to 18% occurring once; the ten biggest clones make up around a tenth. Notes on the study in general: The authors put forward the suggestion that each seasonal influenza vaccination may bring in only a limited number of new T cells.

The CDR3 covers 16 residues. From germline, CDR1 is SQVTM and CDR2 ANQGSEA. V gave up 3 bases and J gave up 0 bases, with 17 bases separating them. Details on this clonotype: The antigen remains undetermined.

The J gene is TRBJ1-2, the V gene TRBV29-1, with D hard to call. The sample in question was PBMCs from blood, obtained roughly 13 days after vaccination. The receptor was derived from a man aged 50 to 59 who received an inactivated influenza vaccine. The CDR3 is CSVEPPRAGANYGYTF. The CDR3 DNA is TGCAGCGTTGAGCCTCCAAGGGCAGGAGCTAACTATGGCTACACCTTC.